This TCR beta chain derives from a study of T cell responses to AZD1222 COVID-19 vaccine. TCRdb's copy holds only in-frame clones and misses some; the assay was immunoSEQ multiplex PCR. The data show around 140,000 clones, approximately 94% seen once. Details on this clone: What it binds is not known.

General study results and limits: Vaccine-associated CD4 TCRs ranged over spike, dominating at 160-218 and 743-854. Only 5 or 6 people who got AZD1222 tested seropositive at baseline. Reportedly, nearly half the spike-specific TCRs target unmutated variant regions.

The specimen comprised peripheral blood, sampled on day 0 of AZD1222 vaccination. The origin of this receptor is an adult in good health.

The DNA for the CDR3 is TGCAGCGTTGATAAGGGGACTGGAAACACCATATATTTT. Translated: CSVDKGTGNTIYF. The chain recombines TRBV29-1 with TRBJ1-3; D may be TRBD1 (5 bases). Trimming removed 3 bases from V and 2 bases from J, with 8 bases in between. Per germline, CDR1 SQVTM and CDR2 ANQGSEA. The CDR3 loop spans 13 amino acids.